These T cell receptor beta chains were read from a single sample in a study of T-cell memory formation after mild COVID-19. TCRdb independently ran MiXCR on the 5' RACE reads; one entry per CDR3 protein. The data show over 350,000 distinct CDR3 sequences, 20% to 30% seen once. Source material: PBMCs or a T cell subset sorted from them (not recorded which). These receptor sequences come from an adult woman who had mild COVID-19 (a few samples of this study predate the infection). Cell type and time point are not known. The CDR3 runs from the conserved cysteine through the conserved F or W. A D gene is named only where the DNA matches it firmly. Some rows mark clone size as missing; the rest say once, few, many or name a class of expanded clone.

j_call | d_call | v_call | clone_size | cdr3_aa | cdr3_nt
TRBJ1-2 | TRBD1 | TRBV7-8 | - | CASSFGQGSYTF | TGTGCCAGCAGCTTTGGACAGGGGAGCTACACCTTC
TRBJ1-5 | - | TRBV6-4 | - | CASSASGTLNQPQHF | TGTGCCAGCAGTGCCTCCGGGACACTTAATCAGCCCCAGCATTTT
TRBJ2-1 | TRBD2 | TRBV6-6 | many | CASGLAGETYNEQFF | TGTGCCAGCGGATTGGCGGGAGAGACCTACAATGAGCAGTTCTTC
TRBJ2-3 | - | TRBV10-2 | few | CASRARSPDTQYF | TGCGCCAGCCGCGCCCGGAGTCCAGATACGCAGTATTTT
TRBJ2-3 | TRBD2 | TRBV12-3/TRBV12-4 | - | CASTVGEGPTDTQYF | TGTGCCAGCACCGTGGGGGAGGGCCCCACAGATACGCAGTATTTT
TRBJ2-5 | - | TRBV7-9 | - | CASSRRDGEGPQETQYF | TGTGCCAGCAGTCGCCGAGATGGAGAGGGGCCTCAAGAGACCCAGTACTTC
TRBJ2-2 | TRBD1 | TRBV5-1 | - | CASSLFGQGNTGELFF | TGCGCCAGCAGCTTGTTTGGACAGGGAAACACCGGGGAGCTGTTTTTT
TRBJ2-3 | - | TRBV3-1 | - | CASSRAGPTDTQYF | TGTGCCAGCAGCCGCGCGGGACCAACAGATACGCAGTATTTT
TRBJ2-5 | - | TRBV5-5 | - | CASSLFTGGQETQYF | TGTGCCAGCAGCTTATTTACCGGGGGTCAAGAGACCCAGTACTTC
TRBJ1-3 | - | TRBV11-1 | - | CASSLATGDTIYF | TGTGCCAGCAGCTTAGCCACTGGAGACACCATATATTTT
TRBJ2-7 | - | TRBV4-1 | - | CASSQELTGGNYEQYF | TGCGCCAGCAGCCAAGAGTTAACGGGGGGCAATTACGAGCAGTACTTC
TRBJ1-2 | TRBD1 | TRBV12-3/TRBV12-4 | few | CASTDRASGYTF | TGTGCCAGCACCGACAGGGCAAGCGGCTACACCTTC
TRBJ1-1 | - | TRBV18 | - | CASSPPSGNTEAFF | TGTGCCAGCTCACCCCCCTCGGGGAACACTGAAGCTTTCTTT
TRBJ2-7 | TRBD1 | TRBV5-1 | - | CASSLRQGPNYEQYF | TGCGCCAGCAGCCTAAGACAGGGACCTAACTACGAGCAGTACTTC
TRBJ1-1 | - | TRBV7-8 | - | CASSLALAPEAFF | TGTGCCAGCAGCTTAGCGTTGGCACCTGAAGCTTTCTTT
TRBJ2-2 | TRBD1 | TRBV7-2 | - | CASRQGRTGELFF | TGTGCCAGCCGACAGGGGCGAACCGGGGAGCTGTTTTTT
TRBJ1-2 | TRBD1 | TRBV7-9 | few | CASSLVRGRGYGYTF | TGTGCCAGCAGCTTAGTCAGGGGGCGCGGCTATGGCTACACCTTC
TRBJ2-3 | TRBD1 | TRBV5-1 | - | CASSSSGQSTDTQYF | TGCGCCAGCAGCTCGTCGGGACAGAGCACAGATACGCAGTATTTT
TRBJ2-1 | - | TRBV7-7 | - | CASSPGQLNEQFF | TGTGCTAGCAGCCCAGGACAGCTCAATGAGCAGTTCTTC
TRBJ2-7 | - | TRBV5-4 | few | CASSLDPDLGRGEQYF | TGTGCCAGCAGCTTGGACCCCGACCTGGGTCGAGGCGAGCAGTACTTC
TRBJ1-2 | - | TRBV15 | few | CATSRRLSYGYTF | TGTGCCACCAGCAGACGACTGAGCTATGGCTACACCTTC
TRBJ2-7 | - | TRBV27 | few | CASRAGTVSYEQYF | TGTGCCAGCAGGGCCGGGACGGTCTCCTACGAGCAGTACTTC
TRBJ2-1 | - | TRBV7-3 | - | CASSPRVGGNEQFF | TGTGCCAGCAGCCCCCGGGTAGGAGGCAATGAGCAGTTCTTC
TRBJ1-5 | - | TRBV24-1 | - | CATSDSWSHSNQPQHF | TGTGCCACCAGTGATTCGTGGAGCCATAGCAATCAGCCCCAGCATTTT
TRBJ1-1 | TRBD1 | TRBV6-2/TRBV6-3 | - | CASTRTGRNTEAFF | TGTGCCAGCACTCGGACAGGCCGGAACACTGAAGCTTTCTTT
TRBJ2-1 | TRBD2 | TRBV3-1 | - | CASSHSSGGRNEQFF | TGTGCCAGCAGCCATTCTAGCGGGGGAAGGAATGAGCAGTTCTTC
TRBJ2-3 | TRBD2 | TRBV5-1 | few | CALTGGPTDTQYF | TGCGCCCTTACGGGGGGGCCCACAGATACGCAGTATTTT
TRBJ2-3 | TRBD2 | TRBV6-5 | few | CASSYGREVGDTQYF | TGTGCCAGCAGTTACGGGCGGGAGGTTGGGGATACGCAGTATTTT
TRBJ1-5 | - | TRBV5-1 | - | CASSLGGGTNQPQHF | TGCGCCAGCAGCTTGGGAGGAGGGACCAATCAGCCCCAGCATTTT
TRBJ2-1 | TRBD2 | TRBV7-9 | - | CASSFDGRLSSYNEQFF | TGTGCCAGCAGCTTCGACGGGAGGCTTAGCTCCTACAATGAGCAGTTCTTC
TRBJ2-7 | - | TRBV5-1 | few | CASSTTNSYEQYF | TGCGCCAGCAGCACGACTAACTCCTACGAGCAGTACTTC
TRBJ2-7 | - | TRBV6-5 | - | CASSYSGGTYEQYF | TGTGCCAGCAGTTACTCTGGGGGGACCTACGAGCAGTACTTC
TRBJ2-6 | - | TRBV6-4 | - | CASSRDTSSGANVLTF | TGTGCCAGCAGCCGGGACACGAGCTCTGGGGCCAACGTCCTGACTTTC
TRBJ2-2 | - | TRBV12-3/TRBV12-4 | - | CASSEPTWGELFF | TGTGCCAGCAGCGAACCGACGTGGGGGGAGCTGTTTTTT
TRBJ1-1 | - | TRBV20-1 | - | CSARGGVNTEAFF | TGCAGTGCTAGAGGGGGCGTGAACACTGAAGCTTTCTTT
TRBJ1-6 | TRBD1 | TRBV6-5 | - | CASRGQGNSPLHF | TGTGCCAGCAGGGGACAGGGGAATTCACCCCTCCACTTT
TRBJ1-2 | TRBD1 | TRBV27 | - | CASRPTGGAFEGYTF | TGTGCCAGCAGACCTACAGGGGGCGCTTTTGAAGGCTACACCTTC
TRBJ1-6 | - | TRBV20-1 | - | CSARAQGRKNSPLHF | TGCAGTGCTAGAGCCCAGGGAAGGAAGAATTCACCCCTCCACTTT
TRBJ2-5 | - | TRBV12-3/TRBV12-4 | few | CASSLARVWPQETQYF | TGTGCCAGCAGTTTGGCCCGAGTGTGGCCTCAAGAGACCCAGTACTTC
TRBJ2-7 | TRBD2 | TRBV5-4 | - | CASSPAGGPREQYF | TGTGCCAGCAGCCCAGCGGGAGGGCCGAGAGAGCAGTACTTC
TRBJ2-3 | TRBD2 | TRBV7-2 | once | CASSPGGGNTQYF | TGTGCCAGCAGCCCTGGGGGGGGTAATACGCAGTATTTT
TRBJ2-1 | - | TRBV11-2 | - | CASSYGRSNEQFF | TGTGCCAGCAGCTACGGACGTTCGAATGAGCAGTTCTTC
TRBJ2-1 | - | TRBV24-1 | - | CATSDPTGSNEQFF | TGTGCCACCAGTGACCCAACAGGGTCCAATGAGCAGTTCTTC
TRBJ2-3 | - | TRBV7-8 | few | CASSLVYTLGTDTQYF | TGTGCCAGCAGCTTAGTATACACCCTGGGAACAGATACGCAGTATTTT
TRBJ1-1 | - | TRBV29-1 | few | CSGKQGNTEAFF | TGCAGCGGAAAACAGGGGAACACTGAAGCTTTCTTT
TRBJ2-1 | TRBD2 | TRBV29-1 | - | CSVEDLGLASNEQFF | TGCAGCGTTGAAGATCTAGGACTAGCGAGCAATGAGCAGTTCTTC
TRBJ2-3 | - | TRBV6-4 | many | CASSAGGTDTQYF | TGTGCCAGCAGTGCGGGAGGCACAGATACGCAGTATTTT
TRBJ2-4 | TRBD2 | TRBV18 | - | CASSPPASGGSIQYF | TGTGCCAGCTCACCACCGGCTAGCGGGGGGTCCATTCAGTACTTC
TRBJ2-3 | - | TRBV9 | few | CASSSLDVGTQYF | TGTGCCAGCAGCTCCCTAGACGTGGGTACGCAGTATTTT
TRBJ2-3 | TRBD2 | TRBV24-1 | - | CATSGSGELDTQYF | TGTGCCACCAGTGGTAGCGGGGAATTAGATACGCAGTATTTT
TRBJ2-1 | TRBD2 | TRBV5-6 | - | CASSFVLAGGNEQFF | TGTGCCAGCAGCTTTGTACTAGCGGGAGGTAATGAGCAGTTCTTC
TRBJ2-5 | - | TRBV12-3/TRBV12-4 | - | CASRSQQDPQETQYF | TGTGCCAGCAGATCCCAGCAGGATCCACAAGAGACCCAGTACTTC
TRBJ1-5 | TRBD1 | TRBV30 | many | CAWSVQGGQPQHF | TGTGCCTGGAGTGTACAGGGGGGTCAGCCCCAGCATTTT
TRBJ2-3 | - | TRBV5-1 | few | CASSLQDTQYF | TGCGCCAGCAGCTTACAAGATACGCAGTATTTT
TRBJ2-3 | TRBD1 | TRBV5-1 | few | CASSRDRSRLNTQYF | TGCGCCAGCAGCCGGGACAGAAGTCGTTTGAATACGCAGTATTTT